This T cell receptor (beta chain) was sequenced in a study of T cells in Graves' hyperthyroidism and ophthalmopathy. V shed 6 bases and J shed 0 bases, with 16 bases lying between them. CDR1 is SGDLS and CDR2 is YYNGEE in the germline V gene. CDR3 size: 15 residues. This clonotype was found a few times. RNA transcripts yielded amplified TCR beta CDR3 regions. TCR CDR3 regions were first amplified by RT-PCR with HTBI primers. TCRdb called the multiplex PCR reads again in MiXCR, with one record for every CDR3 protein. This sample has fewer than 500,000 distinct CDR3 sequences; roughly 14% occur once, and the top ten carry about 18%.

This TCR was recovered from a woman aged 25 to 39 with Graves' ophthalmopathy. V usage is TRBV9 and J usage is TRBJ2-7, with D perhaps being TRBD1 or TRBD2 (6 bases each). The sample consisted of blood. The CDR3 protein is CASNEGGDPSYEQYF. The DNA for the CDR3 is TGTGCCAGCAACGAGGGGGGTGACCCCTCCTACGAGCAGTACTTC.